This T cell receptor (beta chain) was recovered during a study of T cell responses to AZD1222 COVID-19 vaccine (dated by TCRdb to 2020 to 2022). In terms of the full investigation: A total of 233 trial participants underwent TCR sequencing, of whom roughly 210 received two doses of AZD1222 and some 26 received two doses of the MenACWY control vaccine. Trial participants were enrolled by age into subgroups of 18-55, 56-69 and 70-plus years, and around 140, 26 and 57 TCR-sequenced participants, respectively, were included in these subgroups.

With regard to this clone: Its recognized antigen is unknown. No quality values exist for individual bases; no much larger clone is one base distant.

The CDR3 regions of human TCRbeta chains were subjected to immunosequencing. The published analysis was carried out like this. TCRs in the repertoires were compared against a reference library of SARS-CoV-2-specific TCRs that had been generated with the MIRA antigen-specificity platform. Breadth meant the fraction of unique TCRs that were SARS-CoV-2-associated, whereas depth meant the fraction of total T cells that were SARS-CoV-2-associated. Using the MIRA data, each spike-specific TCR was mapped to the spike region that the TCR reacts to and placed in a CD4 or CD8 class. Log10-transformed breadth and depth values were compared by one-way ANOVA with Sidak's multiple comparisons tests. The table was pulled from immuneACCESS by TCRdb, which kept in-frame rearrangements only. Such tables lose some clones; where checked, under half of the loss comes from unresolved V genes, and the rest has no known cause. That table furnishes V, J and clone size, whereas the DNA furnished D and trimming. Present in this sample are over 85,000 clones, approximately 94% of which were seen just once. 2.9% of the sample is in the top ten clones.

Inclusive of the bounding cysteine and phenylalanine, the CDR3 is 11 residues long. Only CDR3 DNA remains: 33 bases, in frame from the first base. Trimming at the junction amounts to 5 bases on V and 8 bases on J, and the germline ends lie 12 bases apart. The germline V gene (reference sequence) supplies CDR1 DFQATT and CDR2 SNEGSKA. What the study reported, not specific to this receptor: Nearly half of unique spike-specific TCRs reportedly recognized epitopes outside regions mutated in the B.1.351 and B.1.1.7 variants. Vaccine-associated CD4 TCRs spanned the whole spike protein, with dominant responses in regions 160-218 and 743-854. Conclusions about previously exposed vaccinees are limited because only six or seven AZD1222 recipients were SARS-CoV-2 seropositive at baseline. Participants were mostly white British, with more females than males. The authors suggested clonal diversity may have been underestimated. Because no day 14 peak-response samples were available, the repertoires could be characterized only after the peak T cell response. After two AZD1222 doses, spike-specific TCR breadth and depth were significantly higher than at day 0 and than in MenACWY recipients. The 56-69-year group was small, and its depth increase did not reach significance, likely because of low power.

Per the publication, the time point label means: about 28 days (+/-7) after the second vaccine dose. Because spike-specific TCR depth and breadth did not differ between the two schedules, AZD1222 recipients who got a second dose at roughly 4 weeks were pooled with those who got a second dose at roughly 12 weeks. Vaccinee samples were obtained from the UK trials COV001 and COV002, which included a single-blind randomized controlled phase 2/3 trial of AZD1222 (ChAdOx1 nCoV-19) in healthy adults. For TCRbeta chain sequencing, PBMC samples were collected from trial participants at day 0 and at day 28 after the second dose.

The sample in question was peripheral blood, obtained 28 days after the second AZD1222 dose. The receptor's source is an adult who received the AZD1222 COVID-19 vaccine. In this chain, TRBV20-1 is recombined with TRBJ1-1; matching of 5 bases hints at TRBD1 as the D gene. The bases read TGCAGTGCTCGGGCAGGGTTAGAAGCTTTCTTT. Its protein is CSARAGLEAFF.